These T cell receptor beta chains were read from a single sample in a study of identifying expanded T cells in peripheral blood. This table comes from immunoSEQ multiplex PCR, and its TCRdb copy is limited to in-frame clones, with some not included. Of some 72,000 clones listed, under 90% are singletons. Sequencing was carried out using blood. The source of these receptors is a person aged 18-69 years in good health. The CDR3 runs from the conserved cysteine through the conserved F or W. The order of the fields is D gene, J gene, V gene, clone size, CDR3 DNA, CDR3 protein. A D gene is named only where the DNA matches it firmly. Some rows have no size entry. The others give once, few or many, or a class for an expanded clone.

D gene: TRBD2; J gene: TRBJ2-7; V gene: TRBV28; clone size: -; CDR3 DNA: TGTGCCAGCAGGAGAGCGGGGGTAAGCTACGAGCAGTACTTC; CDR3 protein: CASRRAGVSYEQYF
D gene: -; J gene: TRBJ1-1; V gene: TRBV15; clone size: -; CDR3 DNA: TGTGCCACCAGCGGCGGTGGGGGGGAAGCTTTCTTT; CDR3 protein: CATSGGGGEAFF
D gene: -; J gene: TRBJ1-2; V gene: TRBV19; clone size: -; CDR3 DNA: TGTGCCAGTAGCTTACAGGGCTATGGCTACACCTTC; CDR3 protein: CASSLQGYGYTF
D gene: -; J gene: TRBJ1-1; V gene: TRBV5-6; clone size: -; CDR3 DNA: TGTGCCAGCAGCCTTTGGGGGGAGACCACTGAAGCTTTCTTT; CDR3 protein: CASSLWGETTEAFF
D gene: TRBD1; J gene: TRBJ2-7; V gene: TRBV7-9; clone size: -; CDR3 DNA: TGTGCCAGCAGCTCGGACAGGGGAGAGCAGTACTTC; CDR3 protein: CASSSDRGEQYF
D gene: TRBD2; J gene: TRBJ2-1; V gene: TRBV5-1; clone size: -; CDR3 DNA: TGCGCCAGCAGGGACGGGAGGGCCAGCAATGAGCAGTTCTTC; CDR3 protein: CASRDGRASNEQFF
D gene: -; J gene: TRBJ2-5; V gene: TRBV5-4; clone size: -; CDR3 DNA: TGTGCCAGCAGCCAGATAAATGAAGAGACCCAGTACTTC; CDR3 protein: CASSQINEETQYF
D gene: -; J gene: TRBJ2-2; V gene: TRBV11-3; clone size: -; CDR3 DNA: TGTGCCAGCAGTAGACAGACTCCGAACACCGGGGAGCTGTTTTTT; CDR3 protein: CASSRQTPNTGELFF
D gene: -; J gene: TRBJ1-2; V gene: TRBV5-5; clone size: -; CDR3 DNA: TGTGCCAGCAGCCCGGGGGTCAATCACACACCCACCTTC; CDR3 protein: CASSPGVNHTPTF
D gene: -; J gene: TRBJ1-5; V gene: TRBV15; clone size: -; CDR3 DNA: TGTGCCACCAGCAGGGAGAATCAGCCCCAGCATTTT; CDR3 protein: CATSRENQPQHF
D gene: -; J gene: TRBJ1-5; V gene: TRBV2; clone size: once; CDR3 DNA: TGTGCCAGCAGTGAAGGCAGGTTCGGGGTAAGCAATCAGCCCCAGCATTTT; CDR3 protein: CASSEGRFGVSNQPQHF
D gene: TRBD2; J gene: TRBJ2-3; V gene: TRBV7-2; clone size: -; CDR3 DNA: TGTGCCAGCAGCTTAGGTAGCGGGGGGGCACCCGATACGCAGTATTTT; CDR3 protein: CASSLGSGGAPDTQYF
D gene: -; J gene: TRBJ2-3; V gene: TRBV18; clone size: -; CDR3 DNA: TGTGCCAGCTCACCACCGGTTGGGGGCACAGATACGCAGTATTTT; CDR3 protein: CASSPPVGGTDTQYF
D gene: TRBD2; J gene: TRBJ2-7; V gene: TRBV5-1; clone size: -; CDR3 DNA: TGCGCCAGCAGCTTAGAGGCCGGGGTAGCGGGAGGGAGCTACGAGCAGTACTTC; CDR3 protein: CASSLEAGVAGGSYEQYF
D gene: -; J gene: TRBJ2-5; V gene: TRBV6-5; clone size: -; CDR3 DNA: TGTGCCAGCAGTTACACCGGGGGCATGAGGGAGACCCAGTACTTC; CDR3 protein: CASSYTGGMRETQYF
D gene: TRBD2; J gene: TRBJ2-5; V gene: TRBV10-1; clone size: once; CDR3 DNA: TGCGCCAGCAGTGAGGGGGGTAGCGGGGATGCGGAGACCCAGTACTTC; CDR3 protein: CASSEGGSGDAETQYF
D gene: TRBD1; J gene: TRBJ1-3; V gene: TRBV7-2; clone size: -; CDR3 DNA: TGTGCCAGCAGGCCCGGGACAGGGGGAAACACCATATATTTT; CDR3 protein: CASRPGTGGNTIYF
D gene: -; J gene: TRBJ2-1; V gene: TRBV10-1; clone size: -; CDR3 DNA: TGCGTCCCAAGTGGGGTCCGGGGGTTCTTC; CDR3 protein: CVPSGVRGFF
D gene: -; J gene: TRBJ1-2; V gene: TRBV6-5; clone size: -; CDR3 DNA: TGTGCCAGCAGTTACAGCGGGGCTGGAGGCTACACCTTC; CDR3 protein: CASSYSGAGGYTF
D gene: -; J gene: TRBJ2-7; V gene: TRBV5-4; clone size: few; CDR3 DNA: TGTGCCAGCAGCTTAGGCTGGGTGCAAGACGAGCAGTACTTC; CDR3 protein: CASSLGWVQDEQYF
D gene: -; J gene: TRBJ2-3; V gene: TRBV5-1; clone size: -; CDR3 DNA: TGCGCCAGCAGCTTGGCCCGGCAGGGAGGCACAGATACGCAGTATTTT; CDR3 protein: CASSLARQGGTDTQYF
D gene: -; J gene: TRBJ1-3; V gene: TRBV7-2; clone size: -; CDR3 DNA: TGTGCCAGCAGCCCCCGACGGGAGACTTTGTGGGGAAACACCATATATTTT; CDR3 protein: CASSPRRETLWGNTIYF
D gene: TRBD2; J gene: TRBJ2-7; V gene: TRBV13; clone size: -; CDR3 DNA: TGTGCCAGCAGCTCCTTTGCGGGAGGGCCTGGGGAGCAGTACTTC; CDR3 protein: CASSSFAGGPGEQYF
D gene: -; J gene: TRBJ2-2; V gene: TRBV2; clone size: -; CDR3 DNA: TGTGCCAGCACCCTCCGGGAGAACACCGGGGAGCTGTTTTTT; CDR3 protein: CASTLRENTGELFF
D gene: TRBD2; J gene: TRBJ2-5; V gene: TRBV4-1; clone size: -; CDR3 DNA: TGCGCCAGCAGCAAAATAGCGGGGGGGAATCAAGAGACCCAGTACTTC; CDR3 protein: CASSKIAGGNQETQYF
D gene: TRBD1; J gene: TRBJ1-2; V gene: TRBV27; clone size: -; CDR3 DNA: TGTGCCAGCAGCCCCGGACAGGGGGCTGGGGGCTACACCTTC; CDR3 protein: CASSPGQGAGGYTF
D gene: -; J gene: TRBJ1-1; V gene: TRBV5-6; clone size: -; CDR3 DNA: TGTGCCAGCAGCTTCCAGGGTCGGCCGAACACTGAAGCTTTCTTT; CDR3 protein: CASSFQGRPNTEAFF
D gene: TRBD2; J gene: TRBJ2-5; V gene: TRBV10-3; clone size: -; CDR3 DNA: TGTGCCATCAGTGATGGGGGGGGGAGAGAGACCCAGTACTTC; CDR3 protein: CAISDGGGRETQYF
D gene: TRBD1; J gene: TRBJ2-7; V gene: TRBV6-5; clone size: -; CDR3 DNA: TGTGCCAGCAGCGATGGACAGGGCCCCTCCTACGAGCAGTACTTC; CDR3 protein: CASSDGQGPSYEQYF
D gene: -; J gene: TRBJ1-6; V gene: TRBV25-1; clone size: -; CDR3 DNA: TGTGCCAGCCCTAGAAATGGGGGGCACTCACCCCTCCACTTT; CDR3 protein: CASPRNGGHSPLHF
D gene: TRBD2; J gene: TRBJ2-3; V gene: TRBV7-2; clone size: -; CDR3 DNA: TGTGCCAGCAGCCGCGGGGGGGGGAGCACAGATACGCAGTATTTT; CDR3 protein: CASSRGGGSTDTQYF
D gene: -; J gene: TRBJ2-7; V gene: TRBV10-3; clone size: -; CDR3 DNA: TGTGCCATCAGTGAGTCGTGGATCGAGCAGTACTTC; CDR3 protein: CAISESWIEQYF
D gene: TRBD1; J gene: TRBJ2-7; V gene: TRBV28; clone size: -; CDR3 DNA: TGTGCCAGCAGTTTTCGACCGGGACAGGACAACGAGCAGTACTTC; CDR3 protein: CASSFRPGQDNEQYF
D gene: -; J gene: TRBJ1-5; V gene: TRBV6-1; clone size: -; CDR3 DNA: TGTGCCAGTCTGTTAGGTGGAGGGGGGAATCAGCCCCAGCATTTT; CDR3 protein: CASLLGGGGNQPQHF
D gene: TRBD2; J gene: TRBJ2-1; V gene: TRBV5-1; clone size: -; CDR3 DNA: TGCGCCAGCAGCTTGGGACTAGCGGATTACAATGAGCAGTTCTTC; CDR3 protein: CASSLGLADYNEQFF
D gene: -; J gene: TRBJ1-1; V gene: TRBV2; clone size: -; CDR3 DNA: TGTGCCGAAACAAAAGGGGGGCCGAACACTGAAGCTTTCTTT; CDR3 protein: CAETKGGPNTEAFF
D gene: TRBD2; J gene: TRBJ2-2; V gene: TRBV29-1; clone size: -; CDR3 DNA: TGCAGCGTTGGGGCTAGCGGGAGGAACACCGGGGAGCTGTTTTTT; CDR3 protein: CSVGASGRNTGELFF
D gene: -; J gene: TRBJ2-7; V gene: TRBV19; clone size: few; CDR3 DNA: TGTAACGGGGACACCTCCGAGCAGTACTTC; CDR3 protein: CNGDTSEQYF
D gene: -; J gene: TRBJ2-2; V gene: TRBV20-1; clone size: -; CDR3 DNA: TGCAGTGTTGATCGCACCGGGGAGCTGTTTTTT; CDR3 protein: CSVDRTGELFF
D gene: TRBD2; J gene: TRBJ2-3; V gene: TRBV2; clone size: -; CDR3 DNA: TGTGCCAGCAGTTTTGGACTAGTGGAGGGGGATACGCAGTATTTT; CDR3 protein: CASSFGLVEGDTQYF
D gene: -; J gene: TRBJ1-2; V gene: TRBV5-1; clone size: -; CDR3 DNA: TGCGCCAGCAGCCCGGACGCAGTCTATGGCTACACCTTC; CDR3 protein: CASSPDAVYGYTF